This TCR beta chain was retrieved from a study of PD-L1 blockade in urothelial cancer. Study information: Patients had been given 0 to 3 earlier chemotherapy regimens.

General observations from the study: A pretreatment blood TCR clonality that fell below the median predicted better progression-free and overall survival.

In the case of this clone: No antigen is known for it.

The CDR3 length is 17 residues. V gave up 4 bases and J gave up 2 bases; unmatched junction bases: 8. The germline V gene encodes CDR1 MGHRA and CDR2 YSYEKL. Time point defined: pretreatment peripheral blood. Patients were living with locally advanced or metastatic urothelial carcinoma. Profiled with immunoSEQ multiplex PCR; TCRdb holds only in-frame clones, not every one. The sample yields roughly 63,000 clones, 65% to 90% seen once. V usage is TRBV4-1 and J usage is TRBJ2-1, with TRBD2 identical over 10 bases. Sequenced material: PBMCs, taken around atezolizumab (anti-PD-L1) treatment. This clonotype was sampled from a man between 65 and 79 years old with urothelial cancer. The CDR3, as DNA: TGCGCCAGCAGCCGAGTCCTAGCGGGGGCCACCTACAATGAGCAGTTCTTC. This gives the protein CASSRVLAGATYNEQFF.